What follows are 13 T cell receptor beta chains derived from one specimen sequenced in a study of regulatory T cells in long-lasting Graves disease. The time point: newly diagnosed GD, antithyroid drugs for less than 3 months. From RNA extracted from PBMCs, the TCR library was made. Relying on iRepertoire HTBI primers and Arm-PCR of CDR3 regions, the team built TCR beta libraries. MiXCR, applied by TCRdb to the multiplex PCR reads, yields one record per CDR3 protein. Altogether hundreds of thousands of distinct CDR3 sequences are present, approximately 15% being singletons, with the ten largest covering 30%. This same sample was also taken into another study, of T cells in Graves' hyperthyroidism and ophthalmopathy.

Sequencing was performed on peripheral blood mononuclear cells (PBMCs), taken at new diagnosis, from a patient treated with antithyroid drugs. The source of these receptors is a middle-aged man with Graves disease.

This clonotype was counted ten times or more. The rearrangement joins TRBV24-1 to TRBJ2-1; 8 nucleotides align to TRBD1. In germline, CDR1 is KGHDR, CDR2 SFDVKD. Trimming at V came to 4 bases and at J to 5 bases, leaving 9 bases not matched to a gene. The CDR3 totals 16 residues. The CDR3 is CATSDPGQGQDNEQFF. The CDR3 coding sequence is TGTGCCACCAGTGACCCCGGACAGGGTCAAGACAATGAGCAGTTCTTC.

This clonotype was observed at least ten times. V is TRBV11-2 and J is TRBJ2-3; no clear D. The CDR3 covers 13 residues. Deletions cut 3 bases from V and 4 bases from J, with 8 bases between. CDR1 SGHAT and CDR2 FQNNGV come from the germline V gene. CDR3 nucleotides: TGTGCCAGCAGCTTTAGTATGTCAGATACGCAGTATTTT. Amino acid sequence: CASSFSMSDTQYF.

The chain links TRBV6-2 or TRBV6-3 to TRBJ1-1; TRBD1 aligns across 7 bases. The CDR3 length is 13 residues. Unmatched junction bases numbered 9, after V lost 10 bases and J lost 4 bases. Germline values: CDR1 MNHEY, CDR2 SVGEGT. The CDR3 reads CATPRQGGTEAFF. The CDR3 nucleotides are TGTGCCACCCCCCGACAGGGAGGCACTGAAGCTTTCTTT.

The chain is built from TRBV4-3 and TRBJ2-5; no definite D call. The germline CDR1 and CDR2 sequences are LGHNA and YSLEER. This CDR3 region has 14 residues. Trimming took 2 bases from V and 7 from J, leaving 14 bases between them. Here the CDR3 DNA reads TGCGCCAGCAGCCAAAACTTGGGTTCTGGGACCCAGTACTTC. Protein product: CASSQNLGSGTQYF.

This clonotype occurred many times. The V call is TRBV30, the J call TRBJ2-1, with unresolved D. Germline V CDR1 and CDR2: GTSNPN, SVGIG (reference sequence). V lost 1 base, J lost 0 bases, and 1 base lay in between. The CDR3 runs to 12 residues. The CDR3 nucleotides read TGTGCCTGGAGTGACTCCTACAATGAGCAGTTCTTC. This encodes CAWSDSYNEQFF.

In its sample, this clonotype was seen many times. The V and J genes are TRBV12-3 or TRBV12-4 and TRBJ2-1; no firm D call. The end of the DNA fits TRBJ2-5 better, so the J call may be wrong. The CDR3 totals 12 residues. The CDR3 coding sequence is TGTGCCAGCAGTCCAGCCCGAGAGACCCAGTACTTC. As protein: CASSPARETQYF.

Ten or more counts support this clonotype. CDR3 residues: CASSLVQGNYEQYF. The CDR3 DNA is TGTGCCAGCAGCTTAGTTCAGGGGAACTACGAGCAGTACTTC. The chain joins TRBV11-2 to TRBJ2-7; D possibly corresponds to TRBD1 (6 bases). Trimming removed 1 base at V and 3 bases at J, with 10 bases between. Germline loops: CDR1 SGHAT, CDR2 FQNNGV. This CDR3 comprises 14 residues.

This clonotype was picked up many times. The chain uses TRBV12-3 or TRBV12-4 and TRBJ1-5; 8 positions agree with TRBD1. The CDR3 extends over 13 amino acids. J lost 7 bases, V lost 6 bases, and 5 bases had no gene match. The CDR3 coding sequence is TGTGCCAGCAGAGACAGGGGTGGACAGCCCCAGCATTTT. Translated, it gives CASRDRGGQPQHF.

This clonotype was detected many times. The chain has TRBV7-2 and TRBJ2-3; D is perhaps TRBD2 (6 bases). Trimming left V 8 bases short and J 6 bases short, with 12 bases between. The CDR3 extends over 12 amino acids. In germline, CDR1 is SGHTA, CDR2 FQGNSA. CDR3 DNA: TGTGCCAGCGCTCCTGGGGGGGATACGCAGTATTTT. Amino acid sequence: CASAPGGDTQYF.

The V gene is TRBV7-9, the J gene TRBJ1-2; tentative D call: TRBD1 (6 bases). This CDR3 is 14 amino acids long. Germline assignment: CDR1 SEHNR and CDR2 FQNEAQ (reference sequence). Deletions cut 5 bases from V and 4 bases from J, with 14 bases between. CDR3 amino acids: CASSRTEDIYGYTF. CDR3 DNA sequence: TGTGCCAGCAGCCGGACAGAAGATATCTATGGCTACACCTTC. The whole variable domain, remainder taken from reference TRBV7-9 and TRBJ1-2, is DTGVSQNPRHKITKRGQNVTFRCDPISEHNRLYWYRQTLGQGPEFLTYFQNEAQLEKSRLLSDRFSAERPKGSFSTLEIQRTEQGDSAMYLCASSRTEDIYGYTFGSGTRLTVV.

This clonotype was seen repeatedly, ten times or more. This chain joins TRBV11-2 and TRBJ2-1; TRBD2 agrees at 11 bases. Germline CDR1 SGHAT, CDR2 FQNNGV. Trimming at V came to 2 bases and at J to 8 bases, leaving 14 bases not matched to a gene. This CDR3 has 18 amino acids. CDR3 nucleotide sequence: TGTGCCAGCAGCTTATTTGGAGATACTAGCGGGGGCAGGGATGAGCAGTTCTTC. Encoded protein: CASSLFGDTSGGRDEQFF.

This clonotype was observed a handful of times. The genes are TRBV5-5 and TRBJ2-1, with D possibly TRBD1 on 5 matching bases. V lost 0 bases, J lost 4 bases, and 14 bases lay in between. Germline lookup yields CDR1 SGHKS and CDR2 YYEKEE (reference sequence). The CDR3 length is 16 residues. CDR3 DNA: TGTGCCAGCAGCTTGGTTCAGGGCGGTTTTTACAATGAGCAGTTCTTC. Residues: CASSLVQGGFYNEQFF.

Of note for this clonotype: This could be a read error, since a much larger clone is one nucleotide away. The chain recombines TRBV7-2 with TRBJ1-1; maybe TRBD1 (5 bases). Trimming took 5 bases from V and 0 from J, leaving 7 bases between them. Germline V CDR1 and CDR2: SGHTA, FQGNSA. The CDR3 is 13 residues long. The DNA of the CDR3 is TGTGCCAGCAGCCGACAGTTGAACACTGAAGCTTTCTTT. This encodes CASSRQLNTEAFF.